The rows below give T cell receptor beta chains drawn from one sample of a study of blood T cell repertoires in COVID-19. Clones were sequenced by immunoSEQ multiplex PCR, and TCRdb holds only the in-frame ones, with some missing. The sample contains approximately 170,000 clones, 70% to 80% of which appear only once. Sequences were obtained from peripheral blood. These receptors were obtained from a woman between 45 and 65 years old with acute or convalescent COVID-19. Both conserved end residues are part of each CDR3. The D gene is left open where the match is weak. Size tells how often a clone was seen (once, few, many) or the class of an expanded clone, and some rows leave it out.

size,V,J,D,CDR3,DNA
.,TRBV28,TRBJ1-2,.,CASSSWGSYGYTF,TGTGCCAGCAGTTCCTGGGGCTCCTATGGCTACACCTTC
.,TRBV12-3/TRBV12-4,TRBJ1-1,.,CASRPRTAEAFF,TGTGCCAGCCGGCCCCGGACAGCTGAAGCTTTCTTT
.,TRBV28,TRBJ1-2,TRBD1,CASSLQGLGYNYGYTF,TGTGCCAGCAGTCTACAGGGGCTTGGATACAACTATGGCTACACCTTC
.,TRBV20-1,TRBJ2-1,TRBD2,CSASSPGGGSGDEQFF,TGCAGTGCTAGTAGCCCCGGGGGAGGGTCTGGGGATGAGCAGTTCTTC
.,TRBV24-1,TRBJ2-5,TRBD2,CATSDSDMFLAGGTQYF,TGTGCCACCAGTGATTCGGATATGTTCCTAGCGGGAGGGACCCAGTACTTC
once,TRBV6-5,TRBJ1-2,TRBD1,CASKTDRGEHGYTF,TGTGCCAGCAAAACCGACAGGGGAGAACATGGCTACACCTTC
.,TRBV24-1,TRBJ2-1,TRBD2,CATSDLVAGGRYNEQFF,TGTGCCACCAGTGATTTAGTGGCGGGGGGCCGCTACAATGAGCAGTTCTTC
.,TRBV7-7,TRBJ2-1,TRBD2,CASSLGVAGHNEQFF,TGTGCCAGCAGCCTGGGAGTAGCGGGCCACAATGAGCAGTTCTTC
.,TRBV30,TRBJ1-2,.,CAWSVSANYGYTF,TGTGCCTGGAGTGTTTCGGCTAACTATGGCTACACCTTC
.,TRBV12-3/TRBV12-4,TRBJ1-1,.,CASSLSANTEAFF,TGTGCCAGCAGTTTAAGCGCTAACACTGAAGCTTTCTTT
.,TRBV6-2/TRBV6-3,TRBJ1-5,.,CASSYVQGWGNQPQHF,TGTGCCAGCAGTTACGTACAGGGATGGGGCAATCAGCCCCAGCATTTT
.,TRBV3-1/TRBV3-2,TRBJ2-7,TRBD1,CASSPRRTGGTYEQYF,TGTGCCAGCAGCCCCCGGAGGACAGGGGGCACCTACGAGCAGTACTTC
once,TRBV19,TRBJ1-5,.,CASNQGNQPQHF,TGTGCCAGTAATCAGGGCAATCAGCCCCAGCATTTT
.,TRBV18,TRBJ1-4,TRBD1,CASSVTGGGEKLFF,TGTGCCAGCTCCGTCACAGGGGGCGGCGAAAAACTGTTTTTT
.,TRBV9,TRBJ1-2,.,CASSPDGRGTGTTF,TGTGCCAGCAGCCCAGACGGGCGGGGTACAGGTACGACCTTC
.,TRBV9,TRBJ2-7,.,CASSVGAGWHEQYF,TGTGCCAGCAGCGTAGGTGCGGGGTGGCACGAGCAGTACTTC
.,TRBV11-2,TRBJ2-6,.,CASSLLNRLWSGANVLTF,TGTGCCAGCAGCTTATTGAACAGGCTCTGGTCTGGGGCCAACGTCCTGACTTTC
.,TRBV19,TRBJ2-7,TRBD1,CAKQGTYEQYF,TGTGCCAAACAGGGGACCTACGAGCAGTACTTC
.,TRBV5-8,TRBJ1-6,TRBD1,CASSWTGFNSPLHF,TGTGCCAGCAGCTGGACAGGTTTCAATTCACCCCTCCACTTT
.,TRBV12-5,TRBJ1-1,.,CASTVRSNTEAFF,TGTGCTAGTACCGTGAGATCGAACACTGAAGCTTTCTTT
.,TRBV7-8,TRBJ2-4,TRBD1,CASSLRVPGQGAPRNIQYF,TGTGCCAGCAGCTTAAGGGTACCGGGACAGGGGGCGCCCAGAAACATTCAGTACTTC
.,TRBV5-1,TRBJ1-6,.,CASRIRDTDSPLHF,TGCGCCAGCAGAATCCGGGACACAGATTCACCCCTCCACTTT
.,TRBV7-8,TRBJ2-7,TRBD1,CASSSDRGQYEQYF,TGTGCCAGCAGCTCGGACAGGGGGCAGTACGAGCAGTACTTC
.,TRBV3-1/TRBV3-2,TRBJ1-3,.,CASSQKSEIGNTIYF,TGTGCCAGCAGCCAAAAATCGGAGATCGGAAACACCATATATTTT
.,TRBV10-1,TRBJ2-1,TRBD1,CASRQGTDEQFF,TGCGCCAGCAGACAGGGGACCGATGAGCAGTTCTTC
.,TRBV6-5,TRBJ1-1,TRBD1,CASRMDRGRMTEAFF,TGTGCCAGCAGGATGGACAGGGGGCGGATGACTGAAGCTTTCTTT
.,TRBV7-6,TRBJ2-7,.,CASSLGQAHYEQYF,TGTGCCAGCAGCTTAGGCCAGGCGCACTACGAGCAGTACTTC
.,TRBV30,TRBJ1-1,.,CAWSAGMLVTEAFF,TGTGCCTGGAGTGCGGGGATGCTGGTCACTGAAGCTTTCTTT
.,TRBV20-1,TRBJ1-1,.,CSALWNTEAFF,TGCAGTGCCCTCTGGAACACTGAAGCTTTCTTT
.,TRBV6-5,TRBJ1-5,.,CASDRESNQPQHF,TGTGCCAGCGATCGGGAGAGCAATCAGCCCCAGCATTTT
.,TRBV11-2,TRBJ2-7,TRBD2,CASSLAGGRTIPPYEQYF,TGTGCCAGCAGCTTAGCGGGGGGGCGGACCATACCTCCTTACGAGCAGTACTTC
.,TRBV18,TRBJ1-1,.,CASSPLGSEAFF,TGTGCCAGCTCACCACTGGGCTCAGAAGCTTTCTTT
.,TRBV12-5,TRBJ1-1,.,CASGLGENTEAFF,TGTGCTAGTGGTTTGGGCGAGAACACTGAAGCTTTCTTT
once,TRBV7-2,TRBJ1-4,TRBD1,CASSLNLPGTGGKLFF,TGTGCCAGCAGCCTGAATCTGCCCGGGACAGGGGGAAAACTGTTTTTT
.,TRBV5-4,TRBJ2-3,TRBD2,CASSLTGGSTDTQYF,TGTGCCAGCAGCTTGACGGGGGGTAGCACAGATACGCAGTATTTT
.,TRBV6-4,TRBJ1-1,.,CASSVGSGTEAFF,TGTGCCAGCAGTGTAGGGAGTGGTACTGAAGCTTTCTTT
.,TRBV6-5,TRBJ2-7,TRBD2,CASSYQLAGPYEQYF,TGTGCCAGCAGTTACCAACTAGCGGGGCCCTACGAGCAGTACTTC
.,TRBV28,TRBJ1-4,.,CASSSPGATNEKLFF,TGTGCCAGCAGCTCCCCCGGGGCAACTAATGAAAAACTGTTTTTT